Described below is a single TCR beta chain sequence and its context. Its specificity is unknown. This entry comes from a study of cytomegalovirus exposure and HLA in healthy donors. Points from the study as a whole: The later analysis indicated that the majority of CMV-associated TCR beta chains appeared HLA-restricted.

Primers included in the PCR were 60 Vbeta and 13 Jbeta primers. The data were produced by immunoSEQ multiplex PCR, yet TCRdb's version contains in-frame clones alone and is incomplete. The table includes 52,000 or so clones, approximately 80% detected once. V shed 0 bases and J shed 3 bases, with 11 bases lying between them. The CDR3 runs 16 residues. The V gene's germline CDR1 is MNHEY and CDR2 SVGAGI. The origin of this receptor is a female donor in good health and CMV-seronegative. The sample comprised PBMCs. V and J are TRBV6-5 and TRBJ2-2; TRBD1 might be the D (6 bases). The CDR3 DNA sequence: TGTGCCAGCAGTTACTCAGGCAGGGGAGACACCGGGGAGCTGTTTTTT. It yields the protein CASSYSGRGDTGELFF.